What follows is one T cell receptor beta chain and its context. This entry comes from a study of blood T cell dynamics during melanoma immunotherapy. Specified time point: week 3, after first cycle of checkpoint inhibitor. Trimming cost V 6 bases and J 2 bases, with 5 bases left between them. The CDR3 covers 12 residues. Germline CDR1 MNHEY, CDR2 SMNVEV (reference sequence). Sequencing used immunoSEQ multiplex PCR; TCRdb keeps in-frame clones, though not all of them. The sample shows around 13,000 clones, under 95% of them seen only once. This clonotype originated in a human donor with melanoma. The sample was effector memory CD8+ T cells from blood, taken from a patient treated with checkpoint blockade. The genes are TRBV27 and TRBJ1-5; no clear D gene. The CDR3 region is CASRTGNQPQHF. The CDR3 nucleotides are TGTGCCAGCAGGACCGGCAATCAGCCCCAGCATTTT.